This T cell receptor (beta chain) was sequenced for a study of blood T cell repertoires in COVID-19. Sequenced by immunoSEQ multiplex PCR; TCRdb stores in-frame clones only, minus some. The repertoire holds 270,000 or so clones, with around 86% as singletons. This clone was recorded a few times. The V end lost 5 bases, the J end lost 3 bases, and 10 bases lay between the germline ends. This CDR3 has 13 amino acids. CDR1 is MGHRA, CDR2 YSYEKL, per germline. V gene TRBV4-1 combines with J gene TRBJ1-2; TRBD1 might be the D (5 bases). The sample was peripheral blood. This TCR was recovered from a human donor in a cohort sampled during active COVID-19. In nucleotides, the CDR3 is TGCGCCAGCAGCACAGGCGGCGACTATGGCTACACCTTC. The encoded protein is CASSTGGDYGYTF.